The 19 T cell receptor beta chains below come from one sample, sequenced in a study of response to subunit inactivated influenza vaccine. A single record per CDR3 protein comes from TCRdb applying MiXCR to the RT-PCR reads. This sample carries roughly 180,000 distinct CDR3 sequences, about 10% of them seen once, and the ten largest clones take about a tenth. Sequencing used non-naive T cells sorted from PBMCs, obtained on the day of vaccination. These TCRs come from a man aged 45-60 years who received an inactivated influenza vaccine.

This clonotype was seen only a few times. CDR3 in DNA: TGTGCCAGCAGCTTAATAGCGACCTCCTACAATGAGCAGTTCTTC. Its translation: CASSLIATSYNEQFF. This rearrangement joins TRBV11-3 to TRBJ2-1, with a possible D match to TRBD2 (5 bases). V lost 2 bases to trimming and J lost 0 bases, with 8 bases between them. The CDR3 length is 15 residues. Germline V gene lookup returns CDR1 SGHNT and CDR2 YENEEA.

The DNA of the CDR3 is TGCAGTGCCGTCGGCGGGGGGTCCTACGAGCAGTACTTC. As protein: CSAVGGGSYEQYF. The rearrangement joins TRBV20-1 to TRBJ2-7; 8 bases are shared with TRBD2. The CDR3 has 13 residues. V shed 6 bases and J 1 base; nucleotides not matched to a gene: 5. Germline values: CDR1 DFQATT, CDR2 SNEGSKA (reference sequence).

This clonotype appeared many times. This chain joins TRBV29-1 and TRBJ1-1; possible D gene TRBD1, 5 bases. Germline V gene sequence: CDR1 SQVTM, CDR2 ANQGSEA. Trimming cost V 7 bases and J 2 bases, with 14 bases left between them. The CDR3 length is 13 residues. CDR3 sequence: CSALWGGNTEAFF. The CDR3 nucleotides are TGCAGCGCCCTTTGGGGGGGAAACACTGAAGCTTTCTTT. The full variable domain, in which reference TRBV29-1 and TRBJ1-1 provide the parts outside the CDR3, is SAVISQKPSRDICQRGTSLTIQCQVDSQVTMMFWYRQQPGQSLTLIATANQGSEATYESGFVIDKFPISRPNLTFSTLTVSNMSPEDSSIYLCSALWGGNTEAFFGQGTRLTVV.

Regarding this clonotype: A much larger clone differs by one base, so this may be a read error. The chain combines TRBV6-5 with TRBJ2-5, with 9 nucleotides matching TRBD1. The CDR3 is 15 residues long. Germline V lookup: CDR1 MNHEY, CDR2 SVGAGI. J gave up 4 bases and V 4 bases, and 7 bases lay outside the gene matches. The CDR3 loop reads CASSSEQGAGETQYF. CDR3 DNA sequence: TGTGCCAGCAGTTCGGAACAGGGGGCAGGAGAGACCCAGTACTTC.

V usage is TRBV5-1 and J usage is TRBJ1-1; D gene unclear. Germline lookup yields CDR1 SGHRS and CDR2 YFSETQ. The V gene lost 4 bases and the J gene lost 0 bases, with 7 bases spanning the gap. The CDR3 has 13 amino acids. The CDR3 DNA reads as TGCGCCAGCAGCCAACGTTTGAACACTGAAGCTTTCTTT. Protein sequence: CASSQRLNTEAFF.

This rearrangement joins TRBV3-1 to TRBJ2-1; D is uncertain. V was pared by 0 bases and J by 3 bases, with 12 bases between. Germline values: CDR1 LGHDT, CDR2 YNNKEL (reference sequence). The CDR3 contains 16 residues. The CDR3 DNA reads TGTGCCAGCAGCCAAGATGTCTTGTCCCTCTACAATGAGCAGTTCTTC. This encodes CASSQDVLSLYNEQFF.

V is TRBV20-1 and J is TRBJ2-1, with TRBD2 identical over 10 bases. The germline gives CDR1 DFQATT, CDR2 SNEGSKA (reference sequence). The CDR3 has 15 residues. V shed 5 bases and J 9 bases; nucleotides not matched to a gene: 13. The DNA for the CDR3 is TGCAGTGCTCCCGGACTAGCGGTCCTCTTGGGTGAGCAGTTCTTC. It codes for CSAPGLAVLLGEQFF.

The chain recombines TRBV4-3 with TRBJ2-2, with D unclear. V gave up 1 base and J gave up 5 bases, with 8 bases separating them. CDR1 and CDR2 (germline): LGHNA, YSLEER. The CDR3 contains 14 residues. The CDR3 sequence: CASSQGPKTGELFF. The CDR3 coding sequence is TGCGCCAGCAGCCAAGGGCCAAAAACCGGGGAGCTGTTTTTT.

V usage is TRBV11-2 and J usage is TRBJ2-2; 7 bases fit TRBD2. Unmatched junction bases numbered 17, after V lost 5 bases and J lost 5 bases. There are 18 residues in the CDR3. Germline values: CDR1 SGHAT, CDR2 FQNNGV. CDR3 region: CASSQWTSMVSGTGELFF. The CDR3 DNA reads TGTGCCAGCAGCCAATGGACTAGTATGGTCTCGGGAACCGGGGAGCTGTTTTTT. The variable domain in full, completed from reference TRBV11-2 and TRBJ2-2, reads EAGVAQSPRYKIIEKRQSVAFWCNPISGHATLYWYQQILGQGPKLLIQFQNNGVVDDSQLPKDRFSAERLKGVDSTLKIQPAKLEDSAVYLCASSQWTSMVSGTGELFFGEGSRLTVL.

This clonotype was seen only once. This rearrangement joins TRBV7-2 to TRBJ1-5; no definite D call. The CDR3 consists of 13 residues. Trimming pared 5 bases from V and 4 bases from J, leaving 9 bases between. CDR1 is SGHTA, CDR2 FQGNSA, per germline. The CDR3: CASSQTRNQPQHF. DNA of the CDR3: TGTGCCAGCAGCCAAACACGGAATCAGCCCCAGCATTTT. Full variable domain (remainder filled in from reference TRBV7-2 and TRBJ1-5): GAGVSQSPSNKVTEKGKDVELRCDPISGHTALYWYRQSLGQGLEFLIYFQGNSAPDKSGLPSDRFSAERTGGSVSTLTIQRTQQEDSAVYLCASSQTRNQPQHFGDGTRLSIL.

This clonotype was counted between two and nine times. V is TRBV7-2 and J is TRBJ2-3; 10 bases are shared with TRBD1. V shed 1 base and J 3 bases; nucleotides not matched to a gene: 7. The CDR3 sequence is 17 residues long. Germline-derived CDR1 and CDR2 are SGHTA and FQGNSA. Here the CDR3 DNA reads TGTGCCAGCAGCTTAGGACAGGGGGCGCTCGGGACAGATACGCAGTATTTT. Amino acid sequence: CASSLGQGALGTDTQYF.

This clonotype was observed a handful of times. V usage is TRBV12-3 or TRBV12-4 and J usage is TRBJ1-4; maybe TRBD1 (5 bases). Trimming left V 2 bases short and J 5 bases short, with 9 bases between. The CDR3 consists of 14 residues. This CDR3 is CASSLHGANEKLFF. CDR3 sequence (DNA): TGTGCCAGCAGTTTACATGGGGCGAATGAAAAACTGTTTTTT.

V is TRBV2 and J is TRBJ2-7; 8 positions agree with TRBD1. Germline V CDR1 and CDR2: SNHLY, FYNNEI. Unmatched junction bases numbered 5, after V lost 6 bases and J lost 4 bases. The CDR3 spans 13 residues. The CDR3 region is CASRQDRVYEQYF. The CDR3 nucleotides are TGTGCCAGCAGGCAGGACAGGGTTTACGAGCAGTACTTC.

At least ten counts were recorded for this clonotype. V usage is TRBV28 and J usage is TRBJ2-1, with 10 bases matching TRBD2. The CDR3 contains 15 residues. Trimming at V came to 4 bases and at J to 0 bases, leaving 0 bases not matched to a gene. CDR1 and CDR2 from the germline V gene are MDHEN and SYDVKM. The CDR3 coding sequence is TGTGCCAGCAGTTCTAGCGGGAGCTCCTACAATGAGCAGTTCTTC. Protein sequence: CASSSSGSSYNEQFF.

The V and J genes are TRBV28 and TRBJ1-5; the D is unclear. Germline assignment: CDR1 MDHEN and CDR2 SYDVKM. The CDR3 has 15 residues. Trimming took 3 bases from V and 0 from J, leaving 9 bases between them. The CDR3 is CASSLLASSNQPQHF. CDR3 sequence (DNA): TGTGCCAGCAGTTTGTTGGCCAGTAGCAATCAGCCCCAGCATTTT.

Only a few counts were recorded for this clonotype. The J gene is TRBJ2-2, the V gene TRBV6-1; 11 nucleotides line up with TRBD2. There are 17 residues in the CDR3. V lost 8 bases to trimming and J lost 7 bases; unmatched junction nucleotides: 15. CDR1 and CDR2 (germline): MNHNS, SASEGT. In DNA form, the CDR3 reads TGTGCCAGCCGTCCGACTAGCGGGACAGCTTTCCACGGGGAGCTGTTTTTT. Translated: CASRPTSGTAFHGELFF.

This clonotype was counted many times. The chain uses TRBV5-1 and TRBJ2-3, with D unresolved. CDR1 and CDR2 (germline): SGHRS, YFSETQ. The CDR3 is 13 amino acids. V lost 3 bases and J lost 5, with 10 bases in between. The CDR3 spells CASSSPGIDTQYF. DNA for the CDR3: TGCGCCAGCAGCTCGCCTGGGATAGATACGCAGTATTTT.

The V gene is TRBV27, the J gene TRBJ2-7; D is perhaps TRBD2 (6 bases). This CDR3 has 14 residues. Germline CDR1 MNHEY, CDR2 SMNVEV (reference sequence). Trimming removed 5 bases at V and 0 bases at J, with 11 bases between. DNA for the CDR3: TGTGCCAGCAGTACGGGGAGGAGCTCCTACGAGCAGTACTTC. It is translated as CASSTGRSSYEQYF.

The genes are TRBV20-1 and TRBJ1-2; D is undetermined. CDR3 length: 14 residues. The germline gives CDR1 DFQATT, CDR2 SNEGSKA (reference sequence). The germline V and J ends were trimmed by 4 bases and 4 bases, with 16 bases remaining between them. This chain's CDR3 is CSAKGRSSSYGYTF. The CDR3 DNA sequence: TGCAGTGCTAAGGGTCGTTCGTCTAGCTATGGCTACACCTTC.